Following are 22 T cell receptor beta chains from one sample sequenced in a study of vaccination and CD4 T cells after COVID-19. Noted treatment: roughly 11-day PBMC culture with coronavirus spike peptide pools or control peptides (ViraFEST assay). These TCRs' antigens remain unknown. An Oncomine TCR Beta short-read assay was used to sequence the DNA from cultured CD4+ T cells. Each CDR3 protein gets one entry after TCRdb re-called the PCR reads with MiXCR. The sample includes approximately 9,600 distinct CDR3 sequences, 25% to 35% of them seen just once. Specimen: CD4+ T cells from blood, cultured in vitro, collected after SARS-CoV-2 vaccination. The source is a human donor who had recovered from COVID-19.

The rearrangement uses TRBV4-1 and TRBJ2-7; 8 positions agree with TRBD2. Per germline, CDR1 MGHRA and CDR2 YSYEKL. CDR3 length equals 14 residues. V gave up 4 bases and J gave up 6 bases; unmatched junction bases: 8. The DNA of the CDR3 is TGCGCCAGCAGCCTACGGGAGGGCCCCGGCGAGCAGTACTTC. This gives the protein CASSLREGPGEQYF.

The chain combines TRBV7-8 with TRBJ2-2; the match to TRBD2 covers 10 bases. The CDR3 has 16 amino acids. Trimming took 1 base from V and 6 from J; bases not matched to a gene: 5. CDR1 is SGHVS, CDR2 FQNEAQ, per germline. The CDR3 region is CASSLGAGGLAGELFF. CDR3 DNA sequence: TGTGCCAGCAGCTTAGGAGCGGGAGGGCTCGCCGGGGAGCTGTTTTTT.

There are a few counts of this clonotype. The rearrangement links TRBV7-2 to TRBJ2-1; D might be TRBD1 (5 bases). Trimming took 3 bases from V and 8 from J, leaving 11 bases between them. Germline CDR1 SGHTA, CDR2 FQGNSA. The length of the CDR3 is 13 residues. The CDR3 loop reads CASSFQGKYEQFF. In DNA, the CDR3 is TGTGCCAGCAGCTTTCAGGGAAAGTATGAGCAGTTCTTC.

By share, this clonotype counts as medium-sized. The rearrangement joins TRBV9 to TRBJ1-1, with a weak D call TRBD1 (6 bases). Germline CDR1 is SGDLS and CDR2 is YYNGEE. This CDR3 comprises 14 residues. V shed 3 bases and J shed 8 bases, with 17 bases lying between them. The CDR3: CASSGQPGTREAFF. The CDR3 nucleotides read TGTGCCAGCAGCGGTCAACCCGGGACAAGAGAAGCTTTCTTT. Drawing the rest from reference TRBV9 and TRBJ1-1, the complete variable domain is DSGVTQTPKHLITATGQRVTLRCSPRSGDLSVYWYQQSLDQGLQFLIQYYNGEERAKGNILERFSAQQFPDLHSELNLSSLELGDSALYFCASSGQPGTREAFFGQGTRLTVV.

The sample holds a few counts of this clonotype. The chain employs TRBV29-1 and TRBJ2-3, with 7 nucleotides matching TRBD1. The CDR3 has 13 amino acids. V shed 8 bases and J 3 bases; nucleotides not matched to a gene: 8. Germline V gene data show CDR1 as SQVTM and CDR2 as ANQGSEA. CDR3 nucleotides: TGCAGCTCTAGGGACAGACTTACAGATACGCAGTATTTT. Translated, it gives CSSRDRLTDTQYF.

The rearrangement uses TRBV7-2 and TRBJ1-5, with unresolved D. Looked up from germline, CDR1 is SGHTA and CDR2 is FQGNSA. The CDR3 is 13 amino acids. Trimming took 1 base from V and 4 from J, leaving 5 bases between them. The CDR3 region is CASSLEVNQPQHF. The CDR3 bases are TGTGCCAGCAGCTTAGAAGTTAATCAGCCCCAGCATTTT.

This clonotype was picked up a small number of times. V gene TRBV20-1 combines with J gene TRBJ2-7, with D perhaps matching TRBD1 (6 bases). The CDR3 has 13 amino acids. CDR1 and CDR2 (germline): DFQATT, SNEGSKA (reference sequence). In DNA form, the CDR3 reads TGCAGCCAACTCTCTAGGGGGTCCTACGAGCAGTACTTC. Its protein product is CSQLSRGSYEQYF.

The table lists this clonotype with a few counts. The junction differs from germline at one of its ends, possibly a read error. The genes are TRBV7-9 and TRBJ2-7; D is tentatively TRBD1 or TRBD2 (5 bases each). In germline, CDR1 is SEHNR, CDR2 FQNEAQ (reference sequence). This CDR3 region has 12 residues. The CDR3 DNA reads as TGTGCCAGCAGCTTCGAAGGGGCAGGGACGGACTTC. It yields the protein CASSFEGAGTDF.

The chain links TRBV28 to TRBJ1-6; 9 positions agree with TRBD1. CDR3 length equals 13 residues. CDR1 and CDR2 from the germline V gene are MDHEN and SYDVKM. The J segment lost 11 bases and the V segment lost 7 bases, leaving 6 bases of the junction unmatched. The CDR3 DNA sequence: TGTGCCAGCAATACAGGGGGCGGGACACCCCTCCACTTT. It is translated as CASNTGGGTPLHF.

A few counts support this clonotype. In DNA form, the CDR3 reads TGCAGCGTTGCGGAGAGCAATCAGCCCCAGCATTTT. Its translation: CSVAESNQPQHF. V gene TRBV29-1 combines with J gene TRBJ1-5, with D unresolved. The CDR3 has 12 amino acids. Per the germline V gene, CDR1 is SQVTM and CDR2 is ANQGSEA. Trimming left V 4 bases short and J 1 base short, with 5 bases between.

By sample share, this clonotype is large. This rearrangement joins TRBV7-2 to TRBJ2-7, with D tentatively TRBD2 (6 bases). The germline V gene encodes CDR1 SGHTA and CDR2 FQGNSA. The CDR3 sequence is 13 residues long. Trimming left V 5 bases short and J 7 bases short, with 15 bases between. CDR3 nucleotides: TGTGCCAGCAGCCGGGACTTCAATGGGGAGCAGTACTTC. It specifies CASSRDFNGEQYF. Drawing the rest from reference TRBV7-2 and TRBJ2-7, the complete variable domain is GAGVSQSPSNKVTEKGKDVELRCDPISGHTALYWYRQSLGQGLEFLIYFQGNSAPDKSGLPSDRFSAERTGGSVSTLTIQRTQQEDSAVYLCASSRDFNGEQYFGPGTRLTVT.

In this sample, this clonotype turned up a few times. V is TRBV10-3 and J is TRBJ2-7; 11 nucleotides line up with TRBD2. CDR3 size: 13 residues. Germline values: CDR1 ENHRY, CDR2 SYGVKD. Trimming took 10 bases from V and 5 from J; bases not matched to a gene: 7. The CDR3 coding sequence is TGTGCCACGGGGACTAGCGGTTCCCACGAGCAGTACTTC. Its protein product is CATGTSGSHEQYF.

This clonotype ranks as large (0.1 to 1%). The chain links TRBV11-2 to TRBJ2-1, with 9 bases lining up with TRBD2. The CDR3 spans 16 residues. V dropped 5 bases and J dropped 6; count of bases not matched to a gene: 11. Germline V CDR1 and CDR2: SGHAT, FQNNGV. The CDR3 loop is CASSLGRAAGGNEQFF. The CDR3 DNA reads as TGTGCCAGCAGCCTTGGTCGGGCAGCGGGAGGCAATGAGCAGTTCTTC.

The rearrangement joins TRBV2 to TRBJ1-3; TRBD1 matches 8 bases. V was clipped by 6 bases and J by 1 base; unmatched bases: 8. Germline loops: CDR1 SNHLY, CDR2 FYNNEI. The CDR3 has 16 amino acids. The CDR3 nucleotides are TGTGCCAGCAGCCAAAGGACAGGGAGGTCTGGAAACACCATATATTTT. Protein sequence: CASSQRTGRSGNTIYF.

This clonotype is labeled as medium-sized. V gene TRBV29-1 combines with J gene TRBJ2-7, with a weak D call TRBD2 (7 bases). From germline, CDR1 is SQVTM and CDR2 ANQGSEA. The V end lost 5 bases, the J end lost 5 bases, and 13 bases lay between the germline ends. CDR3 length: 12 amino acids. Here the CDR3 DNA reads TGCAGCGTTCTCCCGGGGGGCGACGAGCAGTACTTC. It specifies CSVLPGGDEQYF.

J is TRBJ1-6 and V is TRBV7-2; TRBD1 matches 9 bases. Trimming took 7 bases from V and 9 from J; bases not matched to a gene: 7. The CDR3 totals 14 residues. Germline V gene data show CDR1 as SGHTA and CDR2 as FQGNSA. The CDR3 DNA reads as TGTGCCAGCACCCCCGGACAGGGGTTTTCACCCCTCCACTTT. It translates to CASTPGQGFSPLHF.

This clonotype was detected only a few times. The chain combines TRBV6-1 with TRBJ1-1; D gene ambiguous. V lost 2 bases and J lost 11, with 12 bases in between. Germline-derived CDR1 and CDR2 are MNHNS and SASEGT. CDR3 size: 12 residues. CDR3 residues: CASSEWVGRAFF. Written as DNA, the CDR3 is TGTGCCAGCAGTGAATGGGTCGGAAGGGCTTTCTTT.

In its sample, this clonotype was seen a few times. The chain couples TRBV6-1 to TRBJ1-6; D is ambiguous. The CDR3 sequence is 15 residues long. Looked up from germline, CDR1 is MNHNS and CDR2 is SASEGT. Between the trimmed V and J ends, which lost 6 bases and 6 bases, there was a span of 15 bases. The CDR3 DNA reads as TGTGCCAGCAGGGAAAGTCGACGGGCTAATTCACCCCTCCACTTT. Its translation: CASRESRRANSPLHF.

There are a few counts of this clonotype. The V call is TRBV6-5, the J call TRBJ1-1; 12 bases agree with TRBD1. CDR1 and CDR2 (germline): MNHEY, SVGAGI. V lost 2 bases and J lost 9; bases outside the gene matches: 4. This CDR3 is built from 14 residues. The CDR3 coding sequence is TGTGCCAGCAGTTACCGGGACAGGGGGCAGAAAGCTTTCTTT. Translated, it gives CASSYRDRGQKAFF.

The chain employs TRBV5-1 and TRBJ1-2; possible D gene TRBD1, 5 bases. The CDR3 loop spans 14 amino acids. V lost 4 bases and J lost 6, with 16 bases in between. Germline CDR1 reads SGHRS; CDR2 reads YFSETQ. CDR3 in amino acids: CASSPGQLTDGYTF. The CDR3, as DNA: TGCGCCAGCAGCCCTGGACAATTAACGGATGGCTACACCTTC.

This clonotype showed up just a few times. Relative to the germline gene, one junction end is altered; a read error may explain this. This chain joins TRBV11-2 and TRBJ1-2, with D hard to call. Germline V gene lookup returns CDR1 SGHAT and CDR2 FQNNGV. This CDR3 is built from 13 residues. The CDR3 region is CASRLGLNYGYTF. CDR3 bases: TGTGCCAGCAGGTTAGGACTGAACTATGGCTACACCTTC.

This clonotype was picked up a small number of times. The chain links TRBV7-9 to TRBJ2-2; the D call may be TRBD1 or TRBD2 (6 bases each). The germline V gene encodes CDR1 SEHNR and CDR2 FQNEAQ (reference sequence). This CDR3 has 14 residues. Between the trimmed V and J ends, which lost 5 bases and 7 bases, there was a span of 14 bases. The CDR3 DNA follows: TGTGCCAGCAGCCGGCGGACAGCGGGCGGGGAGCTGTTTTTT. This sequence encodes CASSRRTAGGELFF.